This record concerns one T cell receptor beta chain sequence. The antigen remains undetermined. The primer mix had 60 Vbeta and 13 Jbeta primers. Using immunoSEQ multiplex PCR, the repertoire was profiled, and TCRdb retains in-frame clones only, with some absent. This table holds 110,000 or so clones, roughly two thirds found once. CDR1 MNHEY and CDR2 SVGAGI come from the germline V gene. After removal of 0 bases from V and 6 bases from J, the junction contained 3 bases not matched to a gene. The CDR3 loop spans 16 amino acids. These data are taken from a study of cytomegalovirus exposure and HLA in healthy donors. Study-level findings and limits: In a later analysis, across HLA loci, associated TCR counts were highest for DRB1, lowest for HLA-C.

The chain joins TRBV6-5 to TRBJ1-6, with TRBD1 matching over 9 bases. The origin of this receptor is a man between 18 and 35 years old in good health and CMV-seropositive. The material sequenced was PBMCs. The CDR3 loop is CASSYSTGGGNSPLHF. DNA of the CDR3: TGTGCCAGCAGTTACTCGACAGGGGGAGGTAATTCACCCCTCCACTTT.